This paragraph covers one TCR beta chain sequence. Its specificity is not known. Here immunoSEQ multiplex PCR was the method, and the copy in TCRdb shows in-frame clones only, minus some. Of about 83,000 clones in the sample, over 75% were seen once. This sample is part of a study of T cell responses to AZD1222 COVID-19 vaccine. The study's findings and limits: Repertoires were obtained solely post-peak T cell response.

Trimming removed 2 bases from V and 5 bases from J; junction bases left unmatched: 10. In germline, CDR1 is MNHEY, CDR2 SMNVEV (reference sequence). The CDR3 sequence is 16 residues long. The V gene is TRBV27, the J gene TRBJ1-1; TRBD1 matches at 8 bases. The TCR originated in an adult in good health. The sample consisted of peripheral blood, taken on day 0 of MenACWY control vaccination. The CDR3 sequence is CASSLGQGKGYTEAFF. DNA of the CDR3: TGTGCCAGCAGTTTAGGACAGGGTAAGGGATATACTGAAGCTTTCTTT.